The text below deals with one T cell receptor (beta chain). The antigen is not known. This sample was included in a study of siplizumab effects on memory and regulatory T cells. Clones were read by immunoSEQ multiplex PCR, and TCRdb kept only the in-frame ones, dropping some. The sample lists 17,000 or so clones, roughly 51% occurring once. Trimming took off 5 bases at V and 4 bases at J, with 5 bases between the two ends. The CDR3 sequence is 12 residues long. CDR1 is SEHNR and CDR2 is FQNEAQ in the germline V gene (reference sequence). The cells of the mixed lymphocyte reaction underwent an approximately 6-day coculture at 37°C. Study findings and constraints: Apparently key alloresponse contributors, naive T cells also seemed more diverse than memory cells. Whether proliferating Tregs in siplizumab cultures suppress was not functionally confirmed.

This rearrangement joins TRBV7-9 to TRBJ2-2; possibly TRBD2 for D (5 bases). The TCR originated in a human donor in good health; the cells came from an allogeneic mixed lymphocyte reaction. Sequenced input: CFSE-low (dividing) CD4+ T cells sorted from an allogeneic mixed lymphocyte reaction. The CDR3 DNA reads as TGTGCCAGCAGCCGGGGCACCGGGGAGCTGTTTTTT. Amino acid sequence: CASSRGTGELFF.